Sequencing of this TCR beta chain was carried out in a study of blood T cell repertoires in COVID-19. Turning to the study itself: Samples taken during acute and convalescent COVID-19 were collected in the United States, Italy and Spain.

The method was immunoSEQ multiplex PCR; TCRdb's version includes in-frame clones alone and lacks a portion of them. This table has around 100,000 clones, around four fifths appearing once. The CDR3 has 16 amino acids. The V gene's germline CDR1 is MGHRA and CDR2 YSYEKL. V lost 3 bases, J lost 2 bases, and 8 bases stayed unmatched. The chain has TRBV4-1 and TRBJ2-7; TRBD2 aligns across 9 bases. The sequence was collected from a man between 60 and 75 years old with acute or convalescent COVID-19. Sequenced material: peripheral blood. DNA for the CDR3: TGCGCCAGCAGCCAGAGTAGCGGGAGTCTGCCCTACGAGCAGTACTTC. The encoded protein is CASSQSSGSLPYEQYF.